This T cell receptor beta chain is drawn from a study of blood T cell repertoires in COVID-19. Per the study methods: For nucleated cells, counts were estimated from reference gene primer amplification. Assay used: immunoSEQ multiplex PCR; TCRdb lists only in-frame clones, some missing. V, J and clone size were drawn from that table, and D and trimming were deduced from the DNA. The sample holds over 200,000 clones; about nine tenths are singletons and the top ten take roughly 5.7%. This CDR3 has 14 amino acids. The germline V and J ends were trimmed by 5 bases and 5 bases, with 13 bases remaining between them. Germline V CDR1 and CDR2: SGDLS, YYNGEE.

This chain uses TRBV9 with TRBJ1-4, with a tentative D call TRBD1 (5 bases). Sequenced: peripheral blood. The sequence came from a man at least 80 years old with acute or convalescent COVID-19. CDR3 residues: CASSRAGPNEKLFF. For the CDR3, the DNA is TGTGCCAGCAGTCGTGCGGGGCCGAATGAAAAACTGTTTTTT. Combining the CDR3 with reference TRBV9 and TRBJ1-4 gives the whole variable domain DSGVTQTPKHLITATGQRVTLRCSPRSGDLSVYWYQQSLDQGLQFLIQYYNGEERAKGNILERFSAQQFPDLHSELNLSSLELGDSALYFCASSRAGPNEKLFFGSGTQLSVL.